This T cell receptor (beta chain) is drawn from a study of blood T cell repertoires in COVID-19. Looked up from germline, CDR1 is KGHSH and CDR2 is LQKENI. The CDR3 is 15 amino acids. V dropped 3 bases and J dropped 7; count of bases not matched to a gene: 8. In the authors' workflow: From reference gene primer amplification, estimates of nucleated cell counts were derived. Repertoires were generated with immunoSEQ multiplex PCR, while TCRdb's copy carries only in-frame clones and drops some. The V and J calls and clone size are taken from that table; D and trimming were inferred from the DNA. Among about 400,000 clones listed, about 90% were seen once.

The chain couples TRBV18 to TRBJ1-3, with TRBD1 matching over 8 bases. The sequencing sample was made of PBMCs or T cells enriched from blood (not recorded which). This sequence originates from a woman aged 30 to 39 who had recovered from COVID-19. CDR3 sequence reads: CASSPQGARRNTIYF. The CDR3 DNA reads as TGTGCCAGCTCACCGCAGGGGGCCAGGCGGAACACCATATATTTT.